This entry lists 25 T cell receptor beta chains sequenced from one sample in a study of T cell changes during pregnancy in multiple sclerosis. Data came from immunoSEQ multiplex PCR; TCRdb stores just in-frame clones and leaves some out. The sample lists under 40,000 clones, almost 90% occurring once. The sequenced sample was CD8+ T cells from peripheral blood mononuclear cells, obtained after pregnancy. The source of these receptors is a female donor with multiple sclerosis, enrolled in a pregnancy study.

J is TRBJ2-7 and V is TRBV27, with a possible D match to TRBD2 (6 bases). Germline assignment: CDR1 MNHEY and CDR2 SMNVEV (reference sequence). This CDR3 is 13 amino acids long. Trimming left V 3 bases short and J 4 bases short, with 10 bases between. This CDR3 reads CASSFSTSYEQYF. DNA of the CDR3: TGTGCCAGCAGTTTTTCGACTAGTTACGAGCAGTACTTC.

This chain uses TRBV2 with TRBJ1-2; 9 bases map to TRBD1. Germline V CDR1 and CDR2: SNHLY, FYNNEI. The CDR3 is 16 amino acids. Trimming cost V 3 bases and J 4 bases; bases outside gene matches: 9. This CDR3 is CASSDAGQGVFYGYTF. CDR3 sequence (DNA): TGTGCCAGCAGTGACGCGGGACAGGGCGTGTTCTATGGCTACACCTTC.

The J gene is TRBJ2-1, the V gene TRBV5-1; 10 bases fit TRBD2. This CDR3 spans 14 amino acids. Germline assignment: CDR1 SGHRS and CDR2 YFSETQ. V dropped 1 base and J dropped 5; count of bases not matched to a gene: 0. CDR3 nucleotide sequence: TGCGCCAGCAGCTTGAGCGGGGGGGACAATGAGCAGTTCTTC. Amino acid sequence: CASSLSGGDNEQFF.

This chain links TRBV7-9 with TRBJ1-2, with a tentative D call TRBD1 (6 bases). This CDR3 has 14 amino acids. V lost 5 bases, J lost 4 bases, and 14 bases lay in between. Germline V gene lookup returns CDR1 SEHNR and CDR2 FQNEAQ (reference sequence). This CDR3 reads CASSPDRWGYGYTF. The CDR3 DNA follows: TGTGCCAGCAGCCCCGACAGGTGGGGCTATGGCTACACCTTC.

V gene TRBV5-1 combines with J gene TRBJ2-3, with 9 positions matching TRBD2. The CDR3 has 16 residues. J gave up 6 bases and V 4 bases, and 12 bases lay outside the gene matches. CDR1 SGHRS and CDR2 YFSETQ come from the germline V gene. The CDR3 region is CASSRGRGGLSDTQYF. In DNA, the CDR3 is TGCGCCAGCAGCCGTGGGCGGGGGGGCCTATCGGATACGCAGTATTTT.

With regard to this clone: This sample also contains other DNA sequences that code for the same CDR3. The CDR3 region is CASSLADSSNQPQHF. The CDR3 DNA reads TGTGCCAGCAGCTTAGCCGACAGTAGCAATCAGCCCCAGCATTTT. The rearrangement uses TRBV7-9 and TRBJ1-5; D possibly corresponds to TRBD1 (5 bases). V dropped 0 bases and J dropped 0 bases, with 6 bases sitting between them. The germline CDR1 and CDR2 sequences are SEHNR and FQNEAQ (reference sequence). The CDR3 consists of 15 residues.

The chain uses TRBV27 and TRBJ2-1; no firm D call. The CDR3 has 11 amino acids. Trimming cost V 6 bases and J 6 bases, with 6 bases left between them. Germline loops: CDR1 MNHEY, CDR2 SMNVEV (reference sequence). The CDR3 loop reads CASSHFNEQFF. CDR3 in DNA: TGTGCCAGCAGCCATTTCAATGAGCAGTTCTTC.

This chain connects TRBV7-2 to TRBJ1-5; D is perhaps TRBD1 (5 bases). V was cut by 2 bases and J by 6 bases, with 14 bases left in between. Germline CDR1 SGHTA, CDR2 FQGNSA. The CDR3 spans 15 residues. CDR3 bases: TGTGCCAGCAGCTTAAGTGTGGGGCTGGTTCAGCCCCAGCATTTT. Its protein is CASSLSVGLVQPQHF.

The chain couples TRBV4-1 to TRBJ2-7, with 8 bases aligning to TRBD2. J gave up 2 bases and V 2 bases, and 5 bases lay outside the gene matches. Germline V CDR1 and CDR2: MGHRA, YSYEKL. The CDR3 sequence is 15 residues long. CDR3 nucleotides: TGCGCCAGCAGCCAAAGAGCGGGGGCAACCTACGAGCAGTACTTC. Protein: CASSQRAGATYEQYF.

This rearrangement joins TRBV27 to TRBJ1-2; a possible D gene is TRBD1 (6 bases). The CDR3 consists of 15 residues. Per the germline V gene, CDR1 is MNHEY and CDR2 is SMNVEV (reference sequence). V was trimmed by 6 bases and J by 8 bases, leaving 22 bases between them. CDR3 nucleotide sequence: TGTGCCAGCAGCCCCCTCGGGGGGGCCCTAGGAGGCTACACCTTC. It is translated as CASSPLGGALGGYTF.

J is TRBJ1-1 and V is TRBV5-4; a possible D gene is TRBD1 (5 bases). The CDR3 runs 13 residues. CDR1 is SGHNT and CDR2 is YYREEE in the germline V gene (reference sequence). With 2 bases removed from V and 2 bases from J, the gap between germline ends came to 7 bases. CDR3 region: CASSLGDNTEAFF. The CDR3 DNA is TGTGCCAGCAGCTTAGGGGATAACACTGAAGCTTTCTTT.

V is TRBV5-1 and J is TRBJ2-3; 9 bases match TRBD2. With 1 base clipped from V and 0 bases from J, the junction kept 15 bases outside the gene matches. The CDR3 loop spans 20 amino acids. Germline V gene sequence: CDR1 SGHRS, CDR2 YFSETQ. The DNA for the CDR3 is TGCGCCAGCAGCTTGTCGGCTAGCGGGGCCCTACGAGCTAGCACAGATACGCAGTATTTT. Translated: CASSLSASGALRASTDTQYF.

The chain recombines TRBV19 with TRBJ1-1; D is uncertain. The CDR3 is 13 amino acids. Trimming stripped 1 base from V and 1 base from J, with 4 bases between. Per the germline V gene, CDR1 is LNHDA and CDR2 is SQIVND (reference sequence). The CDR3 region has the DNA TGTGCCAGTAGTATAGGGCCGAACACTGAAGCTTTCTTT. This codes for CASSIGPNTEAFF.

The chain carries TRBV7-9 and TRBJ2-1; no definite D call. V lost 1 base and J lost 5, with 3 bases in between. Per germline, CDR1 SEHNR and CDR2 FQNEAQ (reference sequence). This CDR3 has 12 amino acids. The CDR3 region has the DNA TGTGCCAGCAGCTTAGGTAACAATGAGCAGTTCTTC. It specifies CASSLGNNEQFF.

The chain carries TRBV6-5 and TRBJ1-1, with D perhaps matching TRBD1 (5 bases). Per the germline V gene, CDR1 is MNHEY and CDR2 is SVGAGI. V gave up 4 bases and J gave up 0 bases, with 12 bases separating them. The CDR3 covers 15 residues. The CDR3, as DNA: TGTGCCAGCAGTTCAACCACAGGCATGAACACTGAAGCTTTCTTT. This codes for CASSSTTGMNTEAFF.

The chain couples TRBV7-8 to TRBJ2-1; the match to TRBD2 covers 8 bases. The ends lost 1 base at V and 6 bases at J; junction bases unmatched: 5. The CDR3 is 15 amino acids. In germline, CDR1 is SGHVS, CDR2 FQNEAQ. The CDR3 reads CASSLDNGGVNEQFF. The CDR3, as DNA: TGTGCCAGCAGCTTAGATAACGGGGGGGTCAATGAGCAGTTCTTC.

The J gene is TRBJ2-1, the V gene TRBV7-9, with D hard to call. The CDR3 length is 11 residues. Trimming removed 5 bases from V and 10 bases from J, with 9 bases in between. The germline V gene has CDR1 SEHNR and CDR2 FQNEAQ (reference sequence). CDR3 amino acids: CASSLSPEQFF. The CDR3 nucleotides read TGTGCCAGCAGCCTGAGCCCAGAGCAGTTCTTC.

V gene TRBV4-1 combines with J gene TRBJ1-2; maybe TRBD1 (6 bases). V lost 2 bases to trimming and J lost 4 bases, with 14 bases between them. Germline V CDR1 and CDR2: MGHRA, YSYEKL. CDR3 length equals 15 residues. As DNA, the CDR3 is TGCGCCAGCAGCCAACTAGAGGGGGGGGGCTATGGCTACACCTTC. Amino acid sequence: CASSQLEGGGYGYTF.

The rearrangement joins TRBV5-5 to TRBJ2-3, with 10 bases matching TRBD2. This CDR3 comprises 17 residues. After removal of 0 bases from V and 3 bases from J, the junction contained 7 bases not matched to a gene. CDR1 and CDR2 (germline): SGHKS, YYEKEE (reference sequence). The CDR3 here is CASSLALSGGSTDTQYF. The DNA of the CDR3 is TGTGCCAGCAGCTTGGCCCTTAGCGGGGGGTCTACAGATACGCAGTATTTT.

In its sample, this clone was seen once. The chain carries TRBV7-9 and TRBJ1-2, with D tentatively TRBD1 (6 bases). This CDR3 comprises 15 residues. Trimming stripped 0 bases from V and 6 bases from J, with 14 bases between. Germline V gene sequence: CDR1 SEHNR, CDR2 FQNEAQ (reference sequence). CDR3 protein: CASSLARGGMDGYTF. Written as DNA, the CDR3 is TGTGCCAGCAGCTTAGCCAGGGGAGGGATGGATGGCTACACCTTC.

J is TRBJ1-5 and V is TRBV4-1, with 8 bases identical to TRBD1. There are 15 residues in the CDR3. Germline assignment: CDR1 MGHRA and CDR2 YSYEKL. Unmatched junction bases numbered 8, after V lost 3 bases and J lost 7 bases. The CDR3 reads CASSQGTGSGQPQHF. The CDR3 nucleotides read TGCGCCAGCAGCCAGGGGACAGGTTCGGGGCAGCCCCAGCATTTT.

The V call is TRBV7-9, the J call TRBJ1-1; TRBD1 aligns across 12 bases. The CDR3 extends over 16 amino acids. J was trimmed by 0 bases and V by 4 bases; bases with no gene match: 3. Germline-derived CDR1 and CDR2 are SEHNR and FQNEAQ (reference sequence). The CDR3 region is CASSSRDRGLNTEAFF. CDR3 coding DNA: TGTGCCAGCAGCTCCCGGGACAGGGGGCTGAACACTGAAGCTTTCTTT.

This rearrangement joins TRBV9 to TRBJ2-3, with TRBD2 as a possible D gene (5 bases). The CDR3 runs to 14 residues. Trimming cost V 4 bases and J 1 base, with 10 bases left between them. CDR1 SGDLS and CDR2 YYNGEE come from the germline V gene. The CDR3 sequence is CASSNSGGTDTQYF. CDR3 DNA sequence: TGTGCCAGCAGCAACAGCGGTGGCACAGATACGCAGTATTTT.

The chain employs TRBV4-3 and TRBJ2-1; TRBD2 agrees at 7 bases. This CDR3 is 16 amino acids long. Germline values: CDR1 LGHNA, CDR2 YSLEER. The V segment lost 0 bases and the J segment 4 bases; nucleotides outside the gene matches: 6. CDR3 residues: CASSQDFQRGYNEQFF. Here the CDR3 DNA reads TGCGCCAGCAGCCAAGATTTCCAGCGGGGTTACAATGAGCAGTTCTTC.

In its sample, this clone was seen a few times. The chain is built from TRBV9 and TRBJ1-1, with unresolved D. The CDR3 totals 13 residues. The V end was cut by 4 bases, the J end by 0 bases, with 7 bases between. CDR1 is SGDLS, CDR2 YYNGEE, per germline. CDR3 sequence: CASSSGMNTEAFF. The DNA for the CDR3 is TGTGCCAGCAGCTCCGGGATGAACACTGAAGCTTTCTTT.